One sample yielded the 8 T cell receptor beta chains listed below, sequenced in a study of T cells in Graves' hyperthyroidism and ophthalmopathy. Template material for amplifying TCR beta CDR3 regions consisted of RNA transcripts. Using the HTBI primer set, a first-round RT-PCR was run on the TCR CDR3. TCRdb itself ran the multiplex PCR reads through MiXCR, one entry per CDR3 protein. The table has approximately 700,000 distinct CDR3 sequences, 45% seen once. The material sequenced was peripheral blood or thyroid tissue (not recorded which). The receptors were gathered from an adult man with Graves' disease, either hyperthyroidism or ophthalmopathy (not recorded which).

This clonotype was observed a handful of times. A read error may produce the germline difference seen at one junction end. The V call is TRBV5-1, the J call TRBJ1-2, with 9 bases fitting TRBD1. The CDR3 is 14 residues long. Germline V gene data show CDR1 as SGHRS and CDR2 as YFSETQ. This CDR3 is CASSRTGAIYGYTF. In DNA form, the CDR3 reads TGTGCCAGCAGCAGGACAGGGGCGATCTATGGCTACACCTTC.

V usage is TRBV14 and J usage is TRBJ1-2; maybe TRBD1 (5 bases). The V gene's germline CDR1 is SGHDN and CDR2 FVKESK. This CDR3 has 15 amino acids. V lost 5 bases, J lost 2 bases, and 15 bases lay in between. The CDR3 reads CASSVEARANYGYTF. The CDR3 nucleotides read TGTGCCAGCAGCGTAGAGGCCAGGGCGAACTATGGCTACACCTTC.

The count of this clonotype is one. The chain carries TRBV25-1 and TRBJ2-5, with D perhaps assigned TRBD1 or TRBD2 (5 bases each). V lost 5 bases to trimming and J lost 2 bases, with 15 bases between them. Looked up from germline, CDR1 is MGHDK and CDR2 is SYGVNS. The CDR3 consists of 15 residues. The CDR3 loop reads CASSTRDLRQETQYF. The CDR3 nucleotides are TGTGCCAGCAGTACCCGGGACCTGAGGCAAGAGACCCAGTACTTC.

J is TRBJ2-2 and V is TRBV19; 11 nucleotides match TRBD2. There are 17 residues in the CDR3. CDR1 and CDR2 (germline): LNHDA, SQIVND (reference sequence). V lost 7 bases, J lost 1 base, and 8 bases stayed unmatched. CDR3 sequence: CASNPLAGVGNTGELFF. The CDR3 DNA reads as TGTGCCAGTAACCCACTAGCGGGAGTGGGGAACACCGGGGAGCTGTTTTTT.

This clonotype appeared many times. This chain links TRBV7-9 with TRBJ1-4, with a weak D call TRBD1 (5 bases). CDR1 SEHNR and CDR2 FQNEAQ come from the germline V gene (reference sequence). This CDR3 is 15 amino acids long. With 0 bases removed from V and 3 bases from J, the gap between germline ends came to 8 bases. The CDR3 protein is CASSLAGTSNEKLFF. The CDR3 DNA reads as TGTGCCAGCAGCTTAGCCGGGACCTCTAATGAAAAACTGTTTTTT.

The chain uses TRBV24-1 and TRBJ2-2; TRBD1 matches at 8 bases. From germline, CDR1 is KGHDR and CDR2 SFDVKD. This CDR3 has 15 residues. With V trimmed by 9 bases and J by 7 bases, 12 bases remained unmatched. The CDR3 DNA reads TGTGCCACCGCCCAGGGACAGGCCATAGGCGGGGAGCTGTTTTTT. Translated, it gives CATAQGQAIGGELFF.

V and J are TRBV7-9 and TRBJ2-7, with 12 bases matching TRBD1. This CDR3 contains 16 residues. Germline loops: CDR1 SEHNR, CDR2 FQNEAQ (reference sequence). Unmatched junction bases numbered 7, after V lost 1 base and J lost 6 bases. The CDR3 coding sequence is TGTGCCAGCAGCTTAGGCCCCGGGACAGGGGGCTTCGAGCAGTACTTC. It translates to CASSLGPGTGGFEQYF. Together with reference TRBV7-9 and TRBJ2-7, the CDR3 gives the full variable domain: DTGVSQNPRHKITKRGQNVTFRCDPISEHNRLYWYRQTLGQGPEFLTYFQNEAQLEKSRLLSDRFSAERPKGSFSTLEIQRTEQGDSAMYLCASSLGPGTGGFEQYFGPGTRLTVT.

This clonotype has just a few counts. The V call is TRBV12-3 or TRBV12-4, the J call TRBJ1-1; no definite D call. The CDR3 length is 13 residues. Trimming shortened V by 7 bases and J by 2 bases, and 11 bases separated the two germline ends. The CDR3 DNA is TGTGCCAGCAAAAGGGATACCAACACTGAAGCTTTCTTT. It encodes CASKRDTNTEAFF.